A selection of T cell receptor beta chains follows, all from one sample in a study of OX40 agonist ivuxolimab in advanced cancers. The method was immunoSEQ multiplex PCR; TCRdb's version includes in-frame clones alone and lacks a portion of them. The sample holds some 85,000 clones, 87% seen once. The sequenced sample was CD4+ or CD8+ T cells sorted from blood, obtained in a trial of the OX40 agonist ivuxolimab. The source of these receptors is an adult with an advanced solid tumor such as melanoma, head and neck, liver or kidney cancer. CDR3s include the opening cysteine and the closing phenylalanine or tryptophan. A D gene is named only where the DNA matches it firmly. Clone size is not always given. Where it is, it says once, few, many or a class for expanded clones.

D: NA; V: TRBV6-6; size: NA; J: TRBJ1-3; DNA: TGTGCCAGCAGCATAGCAACCTCTGGAAACACCATATATTTT; CDR3: CASSIATSGNTIYF
D: NA; V: TRBV7-7; size: NA; J: TRBJ2-2; DNA: TGTGCCAGCAGCCAGACTAGAAACACCGGGGAGCTGTTTTTT; CDR3: CASSQTRNTGELFF
D: NA; V: TRBV28; size: NA; J: TRBJ2-7; DNA: TGTGCCAGCAGTCCGGGGGGCGGGAGATCTTCCTACGAGCAGTACTTC; CDR3: CASSPGGGRSSYEQYF
D: TRBD1; V: TRBV7-2; size: NA; J: TRBJ1-2; DNA: TGTGCCAGCAGCACCAAATCAGCGCACAGGGGCCGGAACTATGGCTACACCTTC; CDR3: CASSTKSAHRGRNYGYTF
D: NA; V: TRBV5-1; size: NA; J: TRBJ2-7; DNA: TGCGCCAGCAGCTTGGTGCGGGCGGCCTACGAGCAGTACTTC; CDR3: CASSLVRAAYEQYF
D: TRBD2; V: TRBV9; size: NA; J: TRBJ2-3; DNA: TGTGCCAGCAGCTTTGGACTAGCGGCAGATACGCAGTATTTT; CDR3: CASSFGLAADTQYF
D: TRBD1; V: TRBV6-6; size: NA; J: TRBJ1-3; DNA: TGTGCCAGCAGGGGGACACGACAGGGGAGAAACACCATATATTTT; CDR3: CASRGTRQGRNTIYF
D: NA; V: TRBV6-5; size: NA; J: TRBJ2-2; DNA: TGTGCCAGCAGTTACGGCGGTAATAACCGGGAGCTGTTTTTT; CDR3: CASSYGGNNRELFF
D: TRBD1; V: TRBV18; size: NA; J: TRBJ1-3; DNA: TGTGCCAGCTCAGCTACAGGGGACGGAAACACCATATATTTT; CDR3: CASSATGDGNTIYF
D: TRBD1; V: TRBV28; size: NA; J: TRBJ2-7; DNA: TGTGCCAGCAGTTTAGCGGGACAGGGATCTCGGGAGCAGTACTTC; CDR3: CASSLAGQGSREQYF
D: NA; V: TRBV7-9; size: few; J: TRBJ2-2; DNA: TGTGCCAGCAGCTCCCAGGGAAACACCGGGGAGCTGTTTTTT; CDR3: CASSSQGNTGELFF
D: NA; V: TRBV28; size: NA; J: TRBJ2-7; DNA: TGTGCCAGCAGTTCCCATAACAGGGGGGGCCTCGAGCAGTACTTC; CDR3: CASSSHNRGGLEQYF
D: NA; V: TRBV7-9; size: NA; J: TRBJ2-2; DNA: TGTGCCAGCAGCTTCTCCGGCGGGACGAACACCGGGGAGCTGTTTTTT; CDR3: CASSFSGGTNTGELFF
D: TRBD1; V: TRBV18; size: NA; J: TRBJ1-2; DNA: TGTGCCAGCTCACCACGGAGACAGGGGCTTTATGGCTACACCTTC; CDR3: CASSPRRQGLYGYTF
D: TRBD2; V: TRBV11-3; size: NA; J: TRBJ2-7; DNA: TGTGCCAGCAGCTTAGGGGTAGCGGGAACAACGGGGGAGCAGTACTTC; CDR3: CASSLGVAGTTGEQYF
D: NA; V: TRBV28; size: NA; J: TRBJ1-2; DNA: TGTGCCAGCAGCTTAACAGGGTTCAGGTTGGGCGGCTACACCTTC; CDR3: CASSLTGFRLGGYTF
D: NA; V: TRBV7-9; size: NA; J: TRBJ1-4; DNA: TGTGCCAGCAGCTTAGCAGGGGCCGATGAAAAACTGTTTTTT; CDR3: CASSLAGADEKLFF
D: NA; V: TRBV18; size: NA; J: TRBJ1-3; DNA: TGTGCCAGCTCACCACGGACGGGCCTTTACTCTGGAAACACCATATATTTT; CDR3: CASSPRTGLYSGNTIYF
D: TRBD1; V: TRBV28; size: few; J: TRBJ1-2; DNA: TGTGCCAGCAACCCTAGACAGGGCGTTGTGGGTGGCTACACCTTC; CDR3: CASNPRQGVVGGYTF
D: TRBD1; V: TRBV18; size: NA; J: TRBJ1-1; DNA: TGTGCCAGCGGTCAGGGGGGGAATGAAGCTTTCTTT; CDR3: CASGQGGNEAFF
D: NA; V: TRBV19; size: NA; J: TRBJ2-5; DNA: TGTGCCAGTACCCCGACGAGGACAAACCAAGAGACCCAGTACTTC; CDR3: CASTPTRTNQETQYF
D: TRBD1; V: TRBV28; size: NA; J: TRBJ1-2; DNA: TGTGCCAGCAGTTTATACGGGACAGGGGTCGGCTACACCTTC; CDR3: CASSLYGTGVGYTF
D: NA; V: TRBV2; size: NA; J: TRBJ1-6; DNA: TGTGCCAGCGAGGAGGGAATGAATTCACCCCTCCACTTT; CDR3: CASEEGMNSPLHF
D: NA; V: TRBV6-1; size: NA; J: TRBJ1-4; DNA: TGTGCCAGCAGTTCCATTGGTAACCGGGGTGAAAAACTGTTTTTT; CDR3: CASSSIGNRGEKLFF
D: NA; V: TRBV28; size: once; J: TRBJ2-7; DNA: TGTGCCAGCAGTGGACGGAACTCCTACGAGCAGTACTTC; CDR3: CASSGRNSYEQYF
D: NA; V: TRBV5-1; size: NA; J: TRBJ2-6; DNA: TGCGCCAGCAGCTTCTGGGGACAAGAAAGCTCTGGGGCCAACGTCCTGACTTTC; CDR3: CASSFWGQESSGANVLTF
D: NA; V: TRBV18; size: NA; J: TRBJ1-1; DNA: TGTGCCAGCTCACCAACACAGTACACTGAAGCTTTCTTT; CDR3: CASSPTQYTEAFF
D: TRBD2; V: TRBV10-3; size: NA; J: TRBJ2-7; DNA: TGTGCCATCGGGCGGGAGGGCCCTCTCGAGCAGTACTTC; CDR3: CAIGREGPLEQYF
D: TRBD1; V: TRBV2; size: NA; J: TRBJ1-5; DNA: TGTGCCAGCAGTGAGACAGGGAGGAATCAGCCCCAGCATTTT; CDR3: CASSETGRNQPQHF
D: TRBD2; V: TRBV25-1; size: NA; J: TRBJ2-1; DNA: TGTGCCAGCAGTGAACCTCTCACCTGGGGGAGGGTCAATGAGCAGTTCTTC; CDR3: CASSEPLTWGRVNEQFF
D: TRBD1; V: TRBV19; size: NA; J: TRBJ1-5; DNA: TGTGCCAGTAGTATTTTGACAGGGGGCGGGAATCAGCCCCAGCATTTT; CDR3: CASSILTGGGNQPQHF
D: NA; V: TRBV18; size: few; J: TRBJ1-3; DNA: TGTGCCAGCTCAATTACGGGGGTCTCTGGAAACACCATATATTTT; CDR3: CASSITGVSGNTIYF
D: NA; V: TRBV5-1; size: NA; J: TRBJ2-7; DNA: TGCGCCAGCAGCTTGACAGGGAGCTCCTACGAGCAGTACTTC; CDR3: CASSLTGSSYEQYF
D: NA; V: TRBV7-2; size: NA; J: TRBJ2-7; DNA: TGTGCCAGCAGCCCGCGGGGTATGGTTGGGGGCGAGCAGTACTTC; CDR3: CASSPRGMVGGEQYF
D: NA; V: TRBV18; size: NA; J: TRBJ1-2; DNA: TGTGCCAGCTCGCCCCAAGGGCTAGATTCCCCTACTATCGGCTACACCTTC; CDR3: CASSPQGLDSPTIGYTF
D: NA; V: TRBV7-6; size: NA; J: TRBJ2-1; DNA: TGTGCCAGCAGCTTCGGGGGAAGCGCGTCCTACAATGAGCAGTTCTTC; CDR3: CASSFGGSASYNEQFF
D: NA; V: TRBV2; size: NA; J: TRBJ2-1; DNA: TGTGCCAGCAAGAAGGGCAACGAGCAGTTCTTC; CDR3: CASKKGNEQFF
D: NA; V: TRBV6-5; size: many; J: TRBJ1-3; DNA: TGCGCAACTAGGGGACCTGGAAACACCATATATTTT; CDR3: CATRGPGNTIYF
D: TRBD2; V: TRBV28; size: NA; J: TRBJ2-7; DNA: TGTGCCAGCACCCCAAGCGGGAGTAGCTACGAGCAGTACTTC; CDR3: CASTPSGSSYEQYF
D: TRBD1; V: TRBV18; size: once; J: TRBJ2-2; DNA: TGTGCCAGCTCACCATCCGGGACAGGGGTCGTCGGGGAGCTGTTTTTT; CDR3: CASSPSGTGVVGELFF
D: TRBD1; V: TRBV7-3; size: NA; J: TRBJ2-3; DNA: TGTGCCAGCAGCTTAACCGGGACAGACACAGATACGCAGTATTTT; CDR3: CASSLTGTDTDTQYF
D: NA; V: TRBV5-1; size: NA; J: TRBJ2-5; DNA: TGCGCCAGCAGCTCGGGAGTTTTAGGGGAGACCCAGTACTTC; CDR3: CASSSGVLGETQYF
D: NA; V: TRBV29-1; size: NA; J: TRBJ2-3; DNA: TGCAGCGTTGAAGGAGGGATACCCACAGATACGCAGTATTTT; CDR3: CSVEGGIPTDTQYF
D: NA; V: TRBV11-3; size: NA; J: TRBJ1-1; DNA: TGTGCCAGCAGCTTCCTTACGGGTTCCGACACTGAAGCTTTCTTT; CDR3: CASSFLTGSDTEAFF
D: NA; V: TRBV7-2; size: NA; J: TRBJ2-1; DNA: TGTGCCAGCAGCTTAGGGGGGGACTTCTACAATGAGCAGTTCTTC; CDR3: CASSLGGDFYNEQFF
D: NA; V: TRBV28; size: NA; J: TRBJ1-2; DNA: TGTGCCAGCAGTTTACGGACCTATGGCTACACCTTC; CDR3: CASSLRTYGYTF
D: TRBD2; V: TRBV2; size: NA; J: TRBJ2-5; DNA: TGTGCCAGCAGTTTCAGCGGGAGCCAAGAGACCCAGTACTTC; CDR3: CASSFSGSQETQYF
D: NA; V: TRBV5-1; size: NA; J: TRBJ1-1; DNA: TGCGCCAGCAGCTTGACACCGACGAACACTGAAGCTTTCTTT; CDR3: CASSLTPTNTEAFF
D: NA; V: TRBV9; size: NA; J: TRBJ2-6; DNA: TGTGCCAGCAGCGTACGTGGGGAACCTGGGGCCAACGTCCTGACTTTC; CDR3: CASSVRGEPGANVLTF
D: TRBD2; V: TRBV18; size: NA; J: TRBJ2-5; DNA: TGTGCCAGCTCACCCGGCGGCGGGGGTACCCAAGAGACCCAGTACTTC; CDR3: CASSPGGGGTQETQYF
D: NA; V: TRBV5-1; size: NA; J: TRBJ2-3; DNA: TGCGCCAGCAGCTTGGAAAAGGAAGAGGATACGCAGTATTTT; CDR3: CASSLEKEEDTQYF
D: NA; V: TRBV6-1; size: NA; J: TRBJ2-7; DNA: TGTGCCAGTGGTCGGACCTCCTACGAGCAGTACTTC; CDR3: CASGRTSYEQYF
D: NA; V: TRBV11-2; size: few; J: TRBJ2-1; DNA: TGTGCCAGCAGCTCACAGCTCAGGTCCTACAATGAGCAGTTCTTC; CDR3: CASSSQLRSYNEQFF